The entry below describes one T cell receptor (beta chain). RNA was isolated and reverse transcribed to cDNA, the sequencing template. The table came from immunoSEQ multiplex PCR; TCRdb's copy has only in-frame clones and leaves some out. The sample has about 180,000 clones, 67% seen once. This sample was taken from a study of CD8+ T cells in alopecia areata. The wider study: Tofacitinib administration to treated patients was oral, at 5 to 10 mg twice daily. People stayed on tofacitinib for 6 to 18 months, then stopped the drug for 6 months.

The researchers isolated CD4+ and CD8+ T cells from PBMCs by sorting. The specimen comprised CD8+ T cells sorted from blood, sampled at week 0. The sequence was obtained from a human donor with alopecia areata.

CDR3 in DNA: TGCGCCAGCAGCTTGTTTCGGGACGCCGGGGAGCTGTTTTTT. This encodes CASSLFRDAGELFF. The V and J genes are TRBV5-1 and TRBJ2-2; D may be TRBD1 or TRBD2 (5 bases each). The V gene's germline CDR1 is SGHRS and CDR2 YFSETQ. V was cut by 1 base and J by 6 bases, with 10 bases left in between. The CDR3 extends over 14 amino acids.